Sequencing of this TCR beta chain was carried out in a study of T cell responses to AZD1222 COVID-19 vaccine. Data came from immunoSEQ multiplex PCR; TCRdb stores just in-frame clones and leaves some out. Seen here are some 150,000 clones, roughly 92% observed once, and the top ten hold roughly 1.2%. Germline CDR1 is MNHEY and CDR2 is SVGEGT. The V and J ends lost 2 bases and 6 bases respectively, with 9 bases between them. This CDR3 comprises 13 residues. The source of this sequence is an adult in good health. Sample: peripheral blood, taken on day 0 of AZD1222 vaccination. V is TRBV6-2 or TRBV6-3 and J is TRBJ2-3; D is unresolved. The CDR3 DNA reads as TGTGCCAGCAGTTACCCCATCGGGGATACGCAGTATTTT. This gives the protein CASSYPIGDTQYF.